This TCR beta chain derives from a study of T cell changes during pregnancy in multiple sclerosis. Produced via immunoSEQ multiplex PCR; TCRdb's table is partial and in-frame only. Of around 60,000 clones listed, roughly nine tenths are singletons. Per the germline V gene, CDR1 is SGHRS and CDR2 is YFSETQ. The CDR3 has 13 amino acids. The germline V and J ends were trimmed by 3 bases and 8 bases, with 14 bases remaining between them. The source was peripheral blood, collected in the first trimester of pregnancy. This receptor was identified in a female donor with multiple sclerosis, enrolled in a pregnancy study. The chain uses TRBV5-1 and TRBJ1-1, with D tentatively TRBD1 (5 bases). CDR3 in amino acids: CASSSEVGGEAFF. The CDR3 nucleotides read TGCGCCAGCAGCTCGGAGGTGGGGGGAGAAGCTTTCTTT.